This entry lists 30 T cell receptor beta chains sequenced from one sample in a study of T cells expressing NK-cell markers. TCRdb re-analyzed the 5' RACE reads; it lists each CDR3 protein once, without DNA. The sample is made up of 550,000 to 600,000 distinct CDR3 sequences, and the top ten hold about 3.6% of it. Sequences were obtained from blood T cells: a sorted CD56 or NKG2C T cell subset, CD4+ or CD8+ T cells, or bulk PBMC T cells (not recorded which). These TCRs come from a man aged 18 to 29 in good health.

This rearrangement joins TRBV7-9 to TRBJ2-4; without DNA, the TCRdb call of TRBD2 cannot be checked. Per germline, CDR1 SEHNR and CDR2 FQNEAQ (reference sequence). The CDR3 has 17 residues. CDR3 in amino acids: CASSLLRGRSAKNIQYF.

This CDR3 is CSATKGAGGQQFF. The chain employs TRBV20-1 and TRBJ2-1; TCRdb reports TRBD1, a call that lacks DNA to check it against. CDR3 length: 13 residues. Germline V gene data show CDR1 as DFQATT and CDR2 as SNEGSKA (reference sequence).

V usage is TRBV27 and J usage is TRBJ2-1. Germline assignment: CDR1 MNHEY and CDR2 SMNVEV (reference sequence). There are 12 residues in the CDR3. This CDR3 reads CASSFSGSEQFF.

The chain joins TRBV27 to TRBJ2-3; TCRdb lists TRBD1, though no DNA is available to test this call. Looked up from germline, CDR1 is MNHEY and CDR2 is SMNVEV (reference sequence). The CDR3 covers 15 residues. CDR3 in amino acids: CASSLRAGRPDTQYF.

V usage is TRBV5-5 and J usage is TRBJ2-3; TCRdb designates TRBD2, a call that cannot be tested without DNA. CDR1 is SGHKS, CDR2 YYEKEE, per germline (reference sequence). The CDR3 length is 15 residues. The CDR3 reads CASTGLAGEGDTQYF. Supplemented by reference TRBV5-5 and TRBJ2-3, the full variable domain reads DAGVTQSPTHLIKTRGQQVTLRCSPISGHKSVSWYQQVLGQGPQFIFQYYEKEERGRGNFPDRFSARQFPNYSSELNVNALLLGDSALYLCASTGLAGEGDTQYFGPGTRLTVL.

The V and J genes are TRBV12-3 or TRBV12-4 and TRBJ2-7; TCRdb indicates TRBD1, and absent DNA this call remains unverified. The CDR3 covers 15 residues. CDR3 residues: CASSFGGTGGLEQYF.

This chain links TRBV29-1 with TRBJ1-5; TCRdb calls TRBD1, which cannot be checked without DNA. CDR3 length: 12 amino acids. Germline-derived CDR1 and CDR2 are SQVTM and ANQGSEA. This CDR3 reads CSVGQGYQPQHF.

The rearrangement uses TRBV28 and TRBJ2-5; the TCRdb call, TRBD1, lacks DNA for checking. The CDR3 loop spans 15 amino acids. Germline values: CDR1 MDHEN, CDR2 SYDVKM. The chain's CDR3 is CASTPGTGFQETQYF.

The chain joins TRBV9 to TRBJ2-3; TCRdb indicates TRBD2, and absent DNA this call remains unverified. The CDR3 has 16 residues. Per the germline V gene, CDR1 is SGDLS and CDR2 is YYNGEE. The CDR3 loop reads CASSPGLAGYTDTQYF.

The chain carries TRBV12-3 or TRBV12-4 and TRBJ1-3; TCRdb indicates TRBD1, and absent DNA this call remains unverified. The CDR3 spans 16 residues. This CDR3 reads CASSITQASSGNTIYF.

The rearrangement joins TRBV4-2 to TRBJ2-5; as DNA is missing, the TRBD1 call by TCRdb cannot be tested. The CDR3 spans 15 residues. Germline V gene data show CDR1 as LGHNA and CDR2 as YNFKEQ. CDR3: CASSPRSDREETQYF.

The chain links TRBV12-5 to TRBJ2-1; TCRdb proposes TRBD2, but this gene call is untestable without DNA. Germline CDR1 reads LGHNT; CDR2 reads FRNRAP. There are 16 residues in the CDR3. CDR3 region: CASDPLAGSSYNEQFF.

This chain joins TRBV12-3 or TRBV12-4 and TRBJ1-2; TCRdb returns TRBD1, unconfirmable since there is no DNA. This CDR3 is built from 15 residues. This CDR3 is CASSFSGQGLPGYTF.

CDR3 amino acids: CASSFLRQQETQYF. The chain couples TRBV7-8 to TRBJ2-5; TCRdb selects TRBD1, and the lack of DNA leaves this call unchecked. The CDR3 has 14 residues. Germline CDR1 and CDR2: SGHVS and FQNEAQ.

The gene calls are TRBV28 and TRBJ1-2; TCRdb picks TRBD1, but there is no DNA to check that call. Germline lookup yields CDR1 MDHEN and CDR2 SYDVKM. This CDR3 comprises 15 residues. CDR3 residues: CASSWGQGLNYGYTF.

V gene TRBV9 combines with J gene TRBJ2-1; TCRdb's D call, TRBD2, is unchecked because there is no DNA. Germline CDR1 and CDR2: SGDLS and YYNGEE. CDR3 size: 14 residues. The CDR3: CASSVGGRANEQFF.

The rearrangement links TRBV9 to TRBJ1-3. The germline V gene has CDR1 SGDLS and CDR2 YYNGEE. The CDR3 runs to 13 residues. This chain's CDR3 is CASSGQYGNTIYF.

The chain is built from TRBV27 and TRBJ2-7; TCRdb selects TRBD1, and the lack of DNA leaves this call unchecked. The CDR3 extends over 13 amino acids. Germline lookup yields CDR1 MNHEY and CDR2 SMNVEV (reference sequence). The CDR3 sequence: CASQGLGKSEQYF.

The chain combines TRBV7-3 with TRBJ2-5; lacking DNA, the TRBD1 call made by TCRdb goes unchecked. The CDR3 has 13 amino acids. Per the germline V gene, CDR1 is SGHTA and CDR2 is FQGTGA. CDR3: CASSPDRPGTQYF.

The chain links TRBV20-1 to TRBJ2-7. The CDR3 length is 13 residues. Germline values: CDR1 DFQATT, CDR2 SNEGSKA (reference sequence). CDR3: CSALKGDFDEQYF.

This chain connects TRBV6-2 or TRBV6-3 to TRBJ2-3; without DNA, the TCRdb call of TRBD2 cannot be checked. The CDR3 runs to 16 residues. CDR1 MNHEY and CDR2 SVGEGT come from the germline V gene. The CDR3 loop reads CASSYGPGGTTDTQYF.

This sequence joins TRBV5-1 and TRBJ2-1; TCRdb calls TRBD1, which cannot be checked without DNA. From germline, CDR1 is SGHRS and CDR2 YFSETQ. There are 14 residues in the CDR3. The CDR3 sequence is CASSSGSRDNEQFF. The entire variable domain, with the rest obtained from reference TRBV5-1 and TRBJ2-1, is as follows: KAGVTQTPRYLIKTRGQQVTLSCSPISGHRSVSWYQQTPGQGLQFLFEYFSETQRNKGNFPGRFSGRQFSNSRSEMNVSTLELGDSALYLCASSSGSRDNEQFFGPGTRLTVL.

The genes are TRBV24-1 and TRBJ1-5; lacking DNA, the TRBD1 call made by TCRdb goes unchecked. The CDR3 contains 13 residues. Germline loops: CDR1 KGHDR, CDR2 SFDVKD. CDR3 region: CATSDPGVGPQHF.

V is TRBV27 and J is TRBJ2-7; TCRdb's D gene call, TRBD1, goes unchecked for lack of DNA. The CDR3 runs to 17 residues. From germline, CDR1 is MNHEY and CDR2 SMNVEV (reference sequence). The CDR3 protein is CASSPLGAVPTAYEQYF.

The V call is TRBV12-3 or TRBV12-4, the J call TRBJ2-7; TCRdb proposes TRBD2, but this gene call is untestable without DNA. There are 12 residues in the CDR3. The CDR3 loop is CASSLGSREQYF.

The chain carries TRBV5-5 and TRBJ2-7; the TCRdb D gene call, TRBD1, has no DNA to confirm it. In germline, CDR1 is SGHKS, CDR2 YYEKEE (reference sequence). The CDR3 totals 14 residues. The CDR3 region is CASSLAQGGYEQYF.

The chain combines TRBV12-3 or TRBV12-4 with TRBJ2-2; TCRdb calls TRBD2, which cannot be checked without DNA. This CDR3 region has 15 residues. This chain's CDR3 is CASSLSPSGAGELFF.

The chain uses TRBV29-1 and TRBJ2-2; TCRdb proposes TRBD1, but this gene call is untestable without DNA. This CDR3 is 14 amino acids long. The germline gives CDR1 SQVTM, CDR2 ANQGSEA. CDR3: CSVSPEVSPGELFF.

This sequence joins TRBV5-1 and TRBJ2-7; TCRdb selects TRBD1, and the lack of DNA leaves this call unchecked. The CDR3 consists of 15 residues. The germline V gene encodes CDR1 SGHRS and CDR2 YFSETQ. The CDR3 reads CASSWGTVKAYEQYF.

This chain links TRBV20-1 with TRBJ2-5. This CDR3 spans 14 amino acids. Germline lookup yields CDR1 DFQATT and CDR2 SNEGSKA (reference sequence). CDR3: CSARARPYQETQYF.